This note documents a single T cell receptor (beta chain) sequence. The sample belongs to a study of blood T cell repertoires in COVID-19. TCRdb keeps only in-frame clones here, not all; method: immunoSEQ multiplex PCR. Among 650,000 to 800,000 clones, approximately 90% were seen once, and the ten largest hold roughly 0.25%. The TCR comes from a woman between 18 and 30 years old with acute or convalescent COVID-19. The sample was peripheral blood.

CDR3 loop: CASADQGVSEKLFF. The DNA for the CDR3 is TGTGCCAGCGCCGACCAGGGGGTCAGTGAAAAACTGTTTTTT. The J gene is TRBJ1-4, the V gene TRBV28; 7 bases map to TRBD1. CDR1 and CDR2 from the germline V gene are MDHEN and SYDVKM. The CDR3 covers 14 residues. Losses at the gene ends were 8 bases for V and 7 bases for J; bases not matched to a gene: 10.